A single sample is the source of the 10 T cell receptor beta chains below, sequenced in a study of CD8+ T cells in alopecia areata. The sequencing template was cDNA reverse transcribed from extracted RNA. Sequencing used immunoSEQ multiplex PCR; TCRdb keeps in-frame clones, though not all of them. The sample lists 110,000 to 150,000 clones, about 51% seen once, with approximately 1% in the top ten. The material sequenced was CD4+ T cells sorted from blood, taken at week 0. Source of these receptors: a human donor with alopecia areata.

The chain combines TRBV7-2 with TRBJ2-4, with 8 positions matching TRBD2. Trimming at V came to 4 bases and at J to 8 bases, leaving 7 bases not matched to a gene. Germline V gene lookup returns CDR1 SGHTA and CDR2 FQGNSA. The CDR3 consists of 14 residues. CDR3 protein: CASSSYSGVDIQYF. The CDR3 DNA reads TGTGCCAGCAGCTCTTATAGCGGGGTGGACATTCAGTACTTC.

CDR3 DNA: TGCAGCGTCCCGGGACAGGGAAACACTGAAGCTTTCTTT. Encoded protein: CSVPGQGNTEAFF. The chain carries TRBV29-1 and TRBJ1-1; 9 nucleotides line up with TRBD1. This CDR3 has 13 amino acids. The germline CDR1 and CDR2 sequences are SQVTM and ANQGSEA. Trimming took 6 bases from V and 2 from J; bases not matched to a gene: 4. Full variable domain (remainder filled in from reference TRBV29-1 and TRBJ1-1): SAVISQKPSRDICQRGTSLTIQCQVDSQVTMMFWYRQQPGQSLTLIATANQGSEATYESGFVIDKFPISRPNLTFSTLTVSNMSPEDSSIYLCSVPGQGNTEAFFGQGTRLTVV.

The table lists this clone with a few counts. The chain links TRBV5-4 to TRBJ2-3; tentatively, D is TRBD1 (6 bases). The V end lost 3 bases, the J end lost 2 bases, and 10 bases lay between the germline ends. The CDR3 loop spans 14 amino acids. The germline V gene encodes CDR1 SGHNT and CDR2 YYREEE (reference sequence). CDR3 DNA sequence: TGTGCCAGCAGCTCCCGGGACAACACAGATACGCAGTATTTT. This encodes CASSSRDNTDTQYF.

The chain joins TRBV4-3 to TRBJ2-7; 9 positions agree with TRBD2. With 0 bases clipped from V and 2 bases from J, the junction kept 8 bases outside the gene matches. The CDR3 totals 17 residues. Germline CDR1 reads LGHNA; CDR2 reads YSLEER. In DNA, the CDR3 is TGCGCCAGCAGCCAAGATCAGACTAGCGGAGCCCCCTACGAGCAGTACTTC. It specifies CASSQDQTSGAPYEQYF.

The count of this clone is one. This chain uses TRBV29-1 with TRBJ2-5; possibly TRBD1 for D (6 bases). Germline lookup yields CDR1 SQVTM and CDR2 ANQGSEA. The CDR3 is made up of 13 amino acids. V was clipped by 5 bases and J by 8 bases, with 18 bases between them. CDR3 bases: TGCAGCGTTTCCCGGGCTTTACAGGGTACCCAGTACTTC. This sequence encodes CSVSRALQGTQYF. The full variable domain, completed using reference TRBV29-1 and TRBJ2-5, is SAVISQKPSRDICQRGTSLTIQCQVDSQVTMMFWYRQQPGQSLTLIATANQGSEATYESGFVIDKFPISRPNLTFSTLTVSNMSPEDSSIYLCSVSRALQGTQYFGPGTRLLVL.

This clone was picked up a small number of times. V usage is TRBV11-1 and J usage is TRBJ2-7, with D maybe TRBD2 (5 bases). The germline V and J ends were trimmed by 6 bases and 2 bases, with 11 bases remaining between them. Germline CDR1 SGHAT, CDR2 FQDESV (reference sequence). The CDR3 contains 13 residues. DNA for the CDR3: TGTGCCAGCAGTGGAAGCGGAACCTACGAGCAGTACTTC. Protein product: CASSGSGTYEQYF.

This clone occurred many times. The J gene is TRBJ2-3, the V gene TRBV7-3; the D call may be TRBD1 or TRBD2 (6 bases each). CDR3 length equals 15 residues. The germline V gene has CDR1 SGHTA and CDR2 FQGTGA. Trimming stripped 5 bases from V and 2 bases from J, with 14 bases between. CDR3 nucleotide sequence: TGTGCCAGCAGCCGCGCGGCGGGACACACAGATACGCAGTATTTT. Its protein product is CASSRAAGHTDTQYF.

The CDR3 DNA reads as TGTGCCAGCTCACCATTCGGGTCCCAGGGGTTCGAGCAGTACTTC. Translating it yields CASSPFGSQGFEQYF. V and J are TRBV18 and TRBJ2-7; D may be TRBD1 (6 bases). The CDR3 consists of 15 residues. CDR1 and CDR2 (germline): KGHSH, LQKENI. V was clipped by 2 bases and J by 6 bases, with 17 bases between them. Using reference TRBV18 and TRBJ2-7 for the parts outside the CDR3, the full variable domain is NAGVMQNPRHLVRRRGQEARLRCSPMKGHSHVYWYRQLPEEGLKFMVYLQKENIIDESGMPKERFSAEFPKEGPSILRIQQVVRGDSAAYFCASSPFGSQGFEQYFGPGTRLTVT.

The J gene is TRBJ1-5, the V gene TRBV28; 12 nucleotides agree with TRBD1. V lost 7 bases to trimming and J lost 7 bases; unmatched junction nucleotides: 14. Germline V gene data show CDR1 as MDHEN and CDR2 as SYDVKM. The CDR3 is 17 amino acids. The CDR3 DNA follows: TGTGCCAGCAATCGCCCACCGGGACAGGGGGCACGGCAGCCCCAGCATTTT. Protein sequence: CASNRPPGQGARQPQHF. The full variable domain, with the rest looked up from reference TRBV28 and TRBJ1-5, is DVKVTQSSRYLVKRTGEKVFLECVQDMDHENMFWYRQDPGLGLRLIYFSYDVKMKEKGDIPEGYSVSREKKERFSLILESASTNQTSMYLCASNRPPGQGARQPQHFGDGTRLSIL.

V gene TRBV29-1 combines with J gene TRBJ2-5, with 13 bases aligning to TRBD2. The germline V gene has CDR1 SQVTM and CDR2 ANQGSEA. Trimming at V came to 3 bases and at J to 0 bases, leaving 7 bases not matched to a gene. The CDR3 sequence is 17 residues long. CDR3 region: CSVDRMTSGRYQETQYF. CDR3 sequence (DNA): TGCAGCGTTGACCGAATGACTAGCGGGAGGTACCAAGAGACCCAGTACTTC.